The 30 T cell receptor beta chains presented below share a single source sample, sequenced in a study of tumor-infiltrating lymphocytes in primary liver carcinoma. Blood RNA was derived from unsorted whole blood, and germline DNA was extracted too. TCR beta cDNA was made from approximately 500 ng total RNA with a constant-region primer. Researchers made the TCR beta libraries by running three nested multiplex PCR rounds with slightly modified ARM-PCR. It was with TRBV1-TRBV30 forward primers and a C-beta reverse primer that the first two PCR rounds were run, at approximately 10 cycles each. TCRdb re-called the multiplex PCR reads through MiXCR, storing one row per CDR3 protein. The data contain about 180,000 distinct CDR3 sequences, less than 65% of them seen just once; the ten biggest clones take up around 68%. Sequencing input: peripheral blood. Receptors were obtained from a man aged 35 to 55 with primary liver carcinoma and hepatitis B virus infection.

This clonotype has ten or more counts. The chain joins TRBV11-2 to TRBJ2-5; D remains unclear. V lost 1 base and J 5 bases, leaving 14 bases between the germline ends. In germline, CDR1 is SGHAT, CDR2 FQNNGV. CDR3 length: 15 residues. The CDR3 sequence is CASSLVGQPVETQYF. Here the CDR3 DNA reads TGTGCCAGCAGCTTAGTTGGGCAGCCCGTGGAGACCCAGTACTTC.

The table lists this clonotype with a few counts. It is likely a read error, because the conserved phenylalanine at the end of the CDR3 is missing. The chain combines TRBV12-3 or TRBV12-4 with TRBJ2-7; D perhaps matches TRBD1 (5 bases). CDR3 length equals 14 residues. V was trimmed by 1 base and J by 5 bases, leaving 12 bases between them. CDR3: CASSLGGPIDEQYL. The CDR3 DNA sequence: TGTGCCAGCAGTTTAGGGGGCCCAATTGACGAGCAGTACCTC.

This clonotype was observed a handful of times. V usage is TRBV6-5 and J usage is TRBJ2-7; 9 bases align to TRBD2. Looked up from germline, CDR1 is MNHEY and CDR2 is SVGAGI. The CDR3 extends over 18 amino acids. Trimming cost V 8 bases and J 1 base; bases outside gene matches: 18. The CDR3 spells CASRPFGLVAGVSYEQYF. In nucleotides, the CDR3 is TGTGCCAGCCGTCCCTTTGGTTTGGTAGCGGGAGTGTCCTACGAGCAGTACTTC.

The chain is built from TRBV29-1 and TRBJ2-5; D perhaps matches TRBD1 (7 bases). Germline assignment: CDR1 SQVTM and CDR2 ANQGSEA. This CDR3 has 14 amino acids. Trimming shortened V by 5 bases and J by 5 bases, and 18 bases separated the two germline ends. The CDR3 DNA follows: TGCAGCGTTCGAATGACAGGGAGGTCTGAGACCCAGTACTTC. Amino acids: CSVRMTGRSETQYF.

The chain couples TRBV11-3 to TRBJ2-3; D not certain. This CDR3 has 14 amino acids. The ends were cut back, 0 bases at V and 4 bases at J, with 8 bases in the middle. CDR1 is SGHNT, CDR2 YENEEA, per germline. CDR3 loop: CASSLDLTSDTQYF. CDR3 coding DNA: TGTGCCAGCAGCTTAGATCTCACTTCAGATACGCAGTATTTT.

This chain joins TRBV5-1 and TRBJ2-2; TRBD2 might be the D (5 bases). V dropped 4 bases and J dropped 7 bases, with 8 bases sitting between them. Germline assignment: CDR1 SGHRS and CDR2 YFSETQ. The CDR3 totals 12 residues. CDR3 region: CASSRRNGELFF. The CDR3 DNA follows: TGCGCCAGCAGCCGGAGGAACGGGGAGCTGTTTTTT.

The J gene is TRBJ2-7, the V gene TRBV28; TRBD2 might be the D (6 bases). The CDR3 sequence is 17 residues long. Trimming removed 3 bases from V and 2 bases from J, with 20 bases in between. Germline V gene lookup returns CDR1 MDHEN and CDR2 SYDVKM. In nucleotides, the CDR3 is TGTGCCAGCAGTTTCAGTCGGGGTCTAACGGGGGCCTACGAGCAGTACTTC. This encodes CASSFSRGLTGAYEQYF.

The CDR3 region has the DNA TGTGCCAGCAGTTCCCTAGCGGGAGCACCCGCAGATACGCAGCATTTT. It codes for CASSSLAGAPADTQHF. The chain uses TRBV11-2 and TRBJ2-3; D ambiguous. The DNA end is more similar to TRBJ1-5, so the J call may be wrong. CDR1 is SGHAT and CDR2 is FQNNGV in the germline V gene. The CDR3 loop spans 16 amino acids.

Concerning this clonotype: Likely a read error: the CDR3 ends without its conserved phenylalanine or tryptophan. This rearrangement joins TRBV5-6 to TRBJ2-7; D remains unclear. The CDR3 runs 15 residues. The germline CDR1 and CDR2 sequences are SGHDT and YYEEEE. Between the trimmed V and J ends, which lost 1 base and 0 bases, there was a span of 11 bases. The CDR3 nucleotides are TGTGCCAGCAGCTTGTTCCATACCAGCTCCTACGAGCAGTACCTC. Protein product: CASSLFHTSSYEQYL.

V is TRBV4-2 and J is TRBJ2-7, with 8 bases identical to TRBD2. The CDR3 is made up of 16 amino acids. Germline V gives CDR1 LGHNA, CDR2 YNFKEQ. Trimming at V came to 0 bases and at J to 2 bases, leaving 6 bases not matched to a gene. The CDR3 DNA reads as TGTGCCAGCAGCCAAGATAAGACGGGAGGGGCCTACGAGCAGTACTTC. Its protein is CASSQDKTGGAYEQYF.

The V call is TRBV5-1, the J call TRBJ2-1; 8 bases agree with TRBD1. The CDR3 totals 15 residues. V shed 4 bases and J 6 bases; nucleotides not matched to a gene: 9. Germline lookup yields CDR1 SGHRS and CDR2 YFSETQ. The CDR3 sequence: CASSTGTGRGNEQFF. The CDR3 region has the DNA TGCGCCAGCAGCACAGGGACAGGCCGAGGCAATGAGCAGTTCTTC.

There are many counts of this clonotype. CDR3 nucleotide sequence: TGTGCCAGCAGCTTAGTTGGGGGGGCGTATGGCTACACCTTC. Translating gives CASSLVGGAYGYTF. The V call is TRBV11-2, the J call TRBJ1-2, with D tentatively TRBD1 (6 bases). The V gene's germline CDR1 is SGHAT and CDR2 FQNNGV. The length of the CDR3 is 14 residues. V was pared by 1 base and J by 5 bases, with 11 bases between.

A note on this clonotype: The conserved phenylalanine or tryptophan is not found at the CDR3 terminus, so this likely reflects a read error. The rearrangement uses TRBV11-2 and TRBJ2-7, with 10 bases that match TRBD2. This CDR3 has 15 amino acids. Germline-derived CDR1 and CDR2 are SGHAT and FQNNGV. DNA of the CDR3: TGTGCCAACAGCTCACTAGCGGGGTTCTCCTACGAGCAGTACCTC. This encodes CANSSLAGFSYEQYL.

The V call is TRBV14, the J call TRBJ2-7; 8 bases fit TRBD1. This CDR3 is built from 14 residues. V lost 0 bases to trimming and J lost 3 bases; unmatched junction nucleotides: 1. Germline-derived CDR1 and CDR2 are SGHDN and FVKESK. The CDR3: CASSQEDRGYEQYF. The CDR3 nucleotides read TGTGCCAGCAGCCAAGAAGACAGGGGCTACGAGCAGTACTTC. The variable domain in full, with the rest retrieved from reference TRBV14 and TRBJ2-7, is EAGVTQFPSHSVIEKGQTVTLRCDPISGHDNLYWYRRVMGKEIKFLLHFVKESKQDESGMPNNRFLAERTGGTYSTLKVQPAELEDSGVYFCASSQEDRGYEQYFGPGTRLTVT.

The V gene is TRBV6-1, the J gene TRBJ1-5; D might be TRBD1 (5 bases). V lost 6 bases to trimming and J lost 7 bases, with 13 bases between them. The CDR3 totals 13 residues. The germline gives CDR1 MNHNS, CDR2 SASEGT. In DNA form, the CDR3 reads TGTGCCAGCAGCCAACAGGAAGGGCAGCCCCAGCATTTT. Protein product: CASSQQEGQPQHF.

About this clonotype: A much larger clone lies one base from this, so it may be a read error. CDR3 residues: CASTLSYNEQFF. CDR3 sequence (DNA): TGTGCCAGCACTTTATCCTACAATGAGCAGTTCTTC. The chain uses TRBV28 and TRBJ2-1; D ambiguous. This CDR3 contains 12 residues. Germline V gene sequence: CDR1 MDHEN, CDR2 SYDVKM.

Turning to this clonotype: A junction boundary mismatches the germline segment, possibly from a read error. V gene TRBV6-1 combines with J gene TRBJ2-1, with D perhaps given as TRBD1 or TRBD2 (5 bases each). The CDR3 runs to 13 residues. Germline V CDR1 and CDR2: MNHNS, SASEGT. CDR3 region: CASMTGTHNDQFF. The CDR3 DNA sequence: TGTGCCAGCATGACGGGGACCCACAATGATCAGTTCTTC.

The chain has TRBV30 and TRBJ2-3, with D maybe TRBD2 (6 bases). The germline CDR1 and CDR2 sequences are GTSNPN and SVGIG (reference sequence). Trimming took off 2 bases at V and 2 bases at J, with 8 bases between the two ends. The CDR3 runs to 13 residues. The chain's CDR3 is CAWSPGLTDTQYF. The CDR3 DNA follows: TGTGCCTGGAGTCCGGGACTCACAGATACGCAGTATTTT.

Of note for this clonotype: A junction boundary mismatches the germline segment, possibly from a read error. This chain links TRBV6-1 with TRBJ1-5, with D unclear. The CDR3 has 13 amino acids. CDR1 is MNHNS and CDR2 is SASEGT in the germline V gene. Here the CDR3 reads CVSSAGQAVPQHF. The CDR3 DNA reads TGTGTCAGCAGTGCCGGGCAGGCAGTACCCCAGCATTTT.

Regarding this clonotype: The junction differs from germline at one of its ends, possibly a read error. The chain combines TRBV11-2 with TRBJ1-1, with D perhaps matching TRBD1 (6 bases). Germline assignment: CDR1 SGHAT and CDR2 FQNNGV. This CDR3 has 14 amino acids. The CDR3 nucleotides read TGTGCAAGCATCGCAGGGGTGATGAACACTGAAACTTTCTTT. It codes for CASIAGVMNTETFF. The whole variable domain, remainder taken from reference TRBV11-2 and TRBJ1-1, is EAGVAQSPRYKIIEKRQSVAFWCNPISGHATLYWYQQILGQGPKLLIQFQNNGVVDDSQLPKDRFSAERLKGVDSTLKIQPAKLEDSAVYLCASIAGVMNTETFFGQGTRLTVV.

This clonotype was seen a few times. The CDR3 here is CASSLELAVETQYF. The CDR3 coding sequence is TGTGCCAGCAGCCTGGAGCTAGCGGTAGAGACCCAGTACTTC. V and J are TRBV14 and TRBJ2-5; 7 bases agree with TRBD2. J lost 4 bases, V lost 4 bases, and 6 bases had no gene match. The V gene's germline CDR1 is SGHDN and CDR2 FVKESK. The CDR3 totals 14 residues.

The V and J genes are TRBV10-3 and TRBJ2-7; perhaps D is TRBD1 or TRBD2 (5 bases each). Trimming took 5 bases from V and 2 from J, leaving 13 bases between them. Germline CDR1 reads ENHRY; CDR2 reads SYGVKD. CDR3 length equals 14 residues. This CDR3 reads CAISTRDGAYEQYF. CDR3 nucleotides: TGTGCCATCAGTACCCGGGACGGAGCCTACGAGCAGTACTTC.

DNA for the CDR3: TGTGCCAGCAGCCCGGGGGCGGGAGGGACTCAGTACTTC. It is translated as CASSPGAGGTQYF. This chain connects TRBV11-2 to TRBJ2-5, with 9 bases that match TRBD2. Germline V CDR1 and CDR2: SGHAT, FQNNGV. This CDR3 is built from 13 residues. V gave up 5 bases and J gave up 11 bases; unmatched junction bases: 9.

The chain carries TRBV5-6 and TRBJ2-3, with 10 bases matching TRBD2. J was trimmed by 6 bases and V by 4 bases; bases with no gene match: 8. Germline values: CDR1 SGHDT, CDR2 YYEEEE. This CDR3 comprises 15 residues. The CDR3 loop is CASSTGTSARDTQYF. CDR3 DNA: TGTGCCAGCAGCACTGGGACTAGCGCCCGGGATACGCAGTATTTT.

As concerns this clonotype: The junction differs from germline at one of its ends, possibly a read error. The chain employs TRBV10-3 and TRBJ2-7; TRBD2 might be the D (6 bases). The J call could be wrong; TRBJ2-1 is a better fit for the DNA end. Germline assignment: CDR1 ENHRY and CDR2 SYGVKD. CDR3 length: 16 amino acids. The DNA of the CDR3 is TGTGCCATCAGTGAGTCGATCGGGGGTTCGGGCAATAAGCAGTTCTTC. Its protein product is CAISESIGGSGNKQFF.

V usage is TRBV13 and J usage is TRBJ1-2, with D perhaps TRBD1 (5 bases). V lost 5 bases and J lost 0, with 16 bases in between. The germline gives CDR1 PRHDT, CDR2 FYEKMQ (reference sequence). This CDR3 contains 16 residues. CDR3 residues: CASSLRGAAANYGYTF. CDR3 bases: TGTGCCAGCAGCCTAAGAGGGGCCGCAGCTAACTATGGCTACACCTTC.

The J gene is TRBJ2-7, the V gene TRBV28; 8 nucleotides agree with TRBD1. This CDR3 is built from 14 residues. V shed 5 bases, J shed 4 bases, and the junction held 7 bases outside the gene matches. CDR1 is MDHEN and CDR2 is SYDVKM in the germline V gene. The chain's CDR3 is CASSPGDRKYEQYF. The CDR3 region has the DNA TGTGCCAGCAGTCCGGGGGACAGGAAGTACGAGCAGTACTTC.

The V call is TRBV6-6, the J call TRBJ2-3, with D perhaps TRBD1 (6 bases). Germline CDR1 MNHNY, CDR2 SVGAGI (reference sequence). Deletions cut 9 bases from V and 0 bases from J, with 7 bases between. The CDR3 contains 12 residues. The CDR3 spells CASGQSTDTQYF. The CDR3, as DNA: TGTGCCAGTGGACAGAGCACAGATACGCAGTATTTT.

This clonotype came up many times. The genes are TRBV11-2 and TRBJ2-2; 8 positions agree with TRBD2. CDR1 and CDR2 (germline): SGHAT, FQNNGV. This CDR3 spans 16 amino acids. V trimming: 5 bases; J trimming: 3 bases; junction bases outside the gene matches: 8. CDR3 sequence reads: CASSPSGSRYTGELFF. As DNA, the CDR3 is TGTGCCAGCAGCCCCAGCGGGAGTAGGTACACCGGGGAGCTGTTTTTT.

The CDR3, as DNA: TGCAGCGTTGAGAGAACGTTCGGGGACTATGGCTACACCTTC. Translation: CSVERTFGDYGYTF. The chain has TRBV29-1 and TRBJ1-2; D gene unclear. Germline V gene sequence: CDR1 SQVTM, CDR2 ANQGSEA. With 3 bases removed from V and 3 bases from J, the gap between germline ends came to 14 bases. CDR3 length: 14 residues.